Below, 19 T cell receptor beta chains from the same sample are listed, as sequenced in a study of shared clonotypes between healthy human individuals. TCRdb's table, derived via immunoSEQ multiplex PCR, lists solely in-frame clones and lacks some. The sample contains about 490,000 clones, approximately 79% of which appear only once. Sequenced input: PBMCs. The receptors derive from a woman between 40 and 50 years old in good health. Some clones in this sample may be carry-over from other donors' samples.

The chain carries TRBV20-1 and TRBJ2-1; D ambiguous. Between the trimmed V and J ends, which lost 7 bases and 10 bases, there was a span of 11 bases. The CDR3 runs to 10 residues. Per the germline V gene, CDR1 is DFQATT and CDR2 is SNEGSKA (reference sequence). The CDR3 sequence: CSVSLREQFF. In nucleotides, the CDR3 is TGCAGTGTAAGCCTACGGGAGCAGTTCTTC.

This clone was recorded a few times. The chain is built from TRBV6-4 and TRBJ2-1; 12 positions agree with TRBD2. Germline V gene data show CDR1 as MRHNA and CDR2 as SNTAGT. The junction had 13 bases not matched to a gene; V was cut back by 4 bases and J by 6 bases. The CDR3 runs to 18 residues. CDR3 amino acids: CASSVTPSGRAGANEQFF. The CDR3 region has the DNA TGTGCCAGCAGTGTAACTCCTAGCGGGAGGGCCGGGGCCAATGAGCAGTTCTTC.

The chain uses TRBV15 and TRBJ2-1; the match to TRBD1 covers 10 bases. Germline loops: CDR1 LNHNV, CDR2 YYDKDF (reference sequence). This CDR3 spans 20 amino acids. The trim removed 4 bases at V and 0 bases at J, leaving 15 bases unmatched. DNA for the CDR3: TGTGCCACCAGCACCTCGCTGACAGGGGGCACGGGCAGCTCCTACAATGAGCAGTTCTTC. Amino acid sequence: CATSTSLTGGTGSSYNEQFF.

In this sample, this clone turned up a few times. The chain employs TRBV11-2 and TRBJ2-1; 11 nucleotides agree with TRBD1. The CDR3 consists of 15 residues. CDR1 and CDR2 (germline): SGHAT, FQNNGV. V was pared by 4 bases and J by 4 bases, with 3 bases of the junction left unmatched. CDR3 sequence: CASSSGQGAYNEQFF. CDR3 nucleotide sequence: TGTGCCAGCAGCTCCGGACAGGGGGCGTACAATGAGCAGTTCTTC.

This clone was recorded at least ten times. The rearrangement links TRBV7-2 to TRBJ2-3; 12 bases are a match to TRBD2. This CDR3 has 18 amino acids. CDR1 and CDR2 (germline): SGHTA, FQGNSA. J was trimmed by 0 bases and V by 5 bases; bases with no gene match: 9. CDR3 sequence reads: CASSLVLAGGPSTDTQYF. CDR3 DNA sequence: TGTGCCAGCAGCCTCGTGCTAGCGGGAGGGCCCAGCACAGATACGCAGTATTTT. The full variable domain, its missing parts supplied by reference TRBV7-2 and TRBJ2-3, is GAGVSQSPSNKVTEKGKDVELRCDPISGHTALYWYRQSLGQGLEFLIYFQGNSAPDKSGLPSDRFSAERTGGSVSTLTIQRTQQEDSAVYLCASSLVLAGGPSTDTQYFGPGTRLTVL.

As concerns this clone: The same CDR3 arises from other DNA sequences in this sample as well. The chain couples TRBV7-3 to TRBJ2-3, with 11 bases fitting TRBD2. Germline values: CDR1 SGHTA, CDR2 FQGTGA. The V segment lost 4 bases and the J segment 0 bases; nucleotides outside the gene matches: 3. There are 16 residues in the CDR3. The CDR3 sequence is CASSSGLAGSTDTQYF. In DNA form, the CDR3 reads TGTGCCAGCAGCTCTGGACTAGCGGGTAGCACAGATACGCAGTATTTT.

V gene TRBV21-1 combines with J gene TRBJ2-3; TRBD1 is the table's D call, not checked against the DNA. TRBV21-1 is a listed pseudogene. The CDR3 totals 15 residues. The CDR3 here is CASSTIQDNTDTQYF. In DNA form, the CDR3 reads TGTGCCAGCAGCACGATACAGGACAACACAGATACGCAGTATTTT.

For the CDR3, the DNA is TGTGCCAGCCAGACCAGAGGGGAGACCCAGTACTTC. It yields the protein CASQTRGETQYF. V is TRBV2 and J is TRBJ2-5; the D gene is possibly TRBD2 (5 bases). Trimming left V 8 bases short and J 5 bases short, with 12 bases between. CDR3 length: 12 amino acids. From germline, CDR1 is SNHLY and CDR2 FYNNEI.

Remarks on this clone: A read error is likely here: a far larger clone is one base away. The J gene is TRBJ2-7, the V gene TRBV29-1; the match to TRBD2 covers 8 bases. Germline values: CDR1 SQVTM, CDR2 ANQGSEA. The CDR3 runs to 13 residues. The DNA of the CDR3 is TGCAGCGTTGAAGTTAGCGGGACCTACGTGCAGTACTTC. It is translated as CSVEVSGTYVQYF.

This clone was seen a single time. The chain carries TRBV6-5 and TRBJ2-7, with 7 bases matching TRBD2. J gave up 2 bases and V 3 bases, and 7 bases lay outside the gene matches. Germline V gene data show CDR1 as MNHEY and CDR2 as SVGAGI. This CDR3 has 15 amino acids. As DNA, the CDR3 is TGTGCCAGCAGTTATGGGGCGGGAGAGGCCTACGAGCAGTACTTC. Its translation: CASSYGAGEAYEQYF.

The chain's CDR3 is CASQISGANVLTF. The CDR3 DNA reads TGCGCCAGTCAAATCTCTGGGGCCAACGTCCTGACTTTC. The chain combines TRBV5-1 with TRBJ2-6, with no clear D. This CDR3 contains 13 residues. The germline V gene has CDR1 SGHRS and CDR2 YFSETQ. The V end was cut by 8 bases, the J end by 0 bases, with 6 bases between.

The V and J genes are TRBV19 and TRBJ1-1, with 11 bases aligning to TRBD1. J lost 5 bases, V lost 7 bases, and 6 bases had no gene match. Germline-derived CDR1 and CDR2 are LNHDA and SQIVND (reference sequence). This CDR3 has 14 residues. CDR3 residues: CASTGTGGGTEAFF. CDR3 bases: TGTGCCAGTACCGGGACAGGGGGAGGAACTGAAGCTTTCTTT. The full variable domain, with the rest looked up from reference TRBV19 and TRBJ1-1, is DGGITQSPKYLFRKEGQNVTLSCEQNLNHDAMYWYRQDPGQGLRLIYYSQIVNDFQKGDIAEGYSVSREKKESFPLTVTSAQKNPTAFYLCASTGTGGGTEAFFGQGTRLTVV.

CDR3 coding DNA: TGCAGCGTTGGTCCGACAGATAATGAAAAACTGTTTTTT. Translated: CSVGPTDNEKLFF. The chain couples TRBV29-1 to TRBJ1-4, with D tentatively TRBD1 (5 bases). The length of the CDR3 is 13 residues. Trimming pared 4 bases from V and 4 bases from J, leaving 10 bases between. Germline lookup yields CDR1 SQVTM and CDR2 ANQGSEA.

The chain combines TRBV5-6 with TRBJ2-7, with 9 bases aligning to TRBD1. From germline, CDR1 is SGHDT and CDR2 YYEEEE. J gave up 5 bases and V 3 bases, and 12 bases lay outside the gene matches. This CDR3 is 16 amino acids long. CDR3 in amino acids: CASSSNRGRFSHEQYF. The CDR3 bases are TGTGCCAGCAGCTCCAACAGGGGGCGCTTTTCCCACGAGCAGTACTTC.

In its sample, this clone was seen many times. The chain carries TRBV27 and TRBJ1-2; TRBD1 might be the D (5 bases). V was shortened by 4 bases and J by 5 bases, with 14 bases between the two germline ends. Looked up from germline, CDR1 is MNHEY and CDR2 is SMNVEV (reference sequence). CDR3 size: 14 residues. DNA of the CDR3: TGTGCCAGCAGTTGGGGGGTAGGCCGGTATGGCTACACCTTC. Its translation: CASSWGVGRYGYTF.

This clone was recorded once. The chain employs TRBV30 and TRBJ2-7; 11 positions match TRBD2. Per the germline V gene, CDR1 is GTSNPN and CDR2 is SVGIG (reference sequence). The CDR3 spans 15 residues. Losses at the gene ends were 3 bases for V and 0 bases for J; bases not matched to a gene: 4. The CDR3 region is CAWRGTSGDSYEQYF. The CDR3 DNA reads TGTGCCTGGAGGGGGACTAGCGGAGACTCCTACGAGCAGTACTTC.

V and J are TRBV7-3 and TRBJ2-1, with 7 bases matching TRBD1. The J segment lost 12 bases and the V segment lost 6 bases, leaving 11 bases of the junction unmatched. Germline CDR1 is SGHTA and CDR2 is FQGTGA. The CDR3 sequence is 13 residues long. The DNA for the CDR3 is TGTGCCAGCAGTAAGGACCGGACAGGCCGGCAGTTCTTC. Encoded protein: CASSKDRTGRQFF.

This clone has just one count. The V and J genes are TRBV11-2 and TRBJ1-1, with D unresolved. CDR1 is SGHAT, CDR2 FQNNGV, per germline. CDR3 length: 13 residues. The ends were cut back, 5 bases at V and 8 bases at J, with 15 bases in the middle. CDR3 region: CASSRESGYEAFF. The CDR3 coding sequence is TGTGCCAGCAGCCGAGAGTCGGGGTACGAAGCTTTCTTT.

V gene TRBV7-9 combines with J gene TRBJ2-7, with 8 bases aligning to TRBD1. The V segment lost 4 bases and the J segment 5 bases; nucleotides outside the gene matches: 7. Germline lookup yields CDR1 SEHNR and CDR2 FQNEAQ (reference sequence). This CDR3 is 14 amino acids long. CDR3 sequence: CASSSRTGRDEQYF. The CDR3 DNA reads as TGTGCCAGCAGCTCCAGGACAGGGAGAGACGAGCAGTACTTC.